The next 24 T cell receptor beta chains were all read from a single sample in a study of T cells after yellow fever vaccination. One entry per CDR3 protein, called by TCRdb with MiXCR from the 5' RACE reads. The sample shows about 160,000 distinct CDR3 sequences, more than 5.5% of them seen only once. This sample comprised CD4+ T cells sorted from PBMCs, obtained 5 days after the first yellow fever vaccination. The receptors originated from a man younger than 35 who received the YFV17D yellow fever vaccine.

There are many counts of this clonotype. V is TRBV14 and J is TRBJ2-7, with D tentatively TRBD2 (5 bases). Per germline, CDR1 SGHDN and CDR2 FVKESK. The CDR3 sequence is 14 residues long. V was clipped by 5 bases and J by 5 bases, with 16 bases between them. In nucleotides, the CDR3 is TGTGCCAGCAGCAAAAGCGGATCGGCCCACGAGCAGTACTTC. Translation: CASSKSGSAHEQYF.

This clonotype was seen at least ten times. CDR3 nucleotide sequence: TGTGCCAGCTCACCGCCAGCCAGGGGGCCGGGGGAGCAGTTCTTC. It translates to CASSPPARGPGEQFF. The chain recombines TRBV18 with TRBJ2-1, with 8 bases aligning to TRBD1. This CDR3 is 15 amino acids long. J was trimmed by 10 bases and V by 3 bases; bases with no gene match: 11. Germline CDR1 KGHSH, CDR2 LQKENI.

This clonotype was recorded at least ten times. This chain links TRBV10-2 with TRBJ2-1; D call uncertain. The CDR3 contains 12 residues. Germline loops: CDR1 WSHSY, CDR2 SAAADI. V lost 10 bases and J 9 bases, leaving 16 bases between the germline ends. The CDR3 DNA reads as TGCGCCACCGGGCCCACGGGTGGTGAGCAGTTCTTC. Its protein is CATGPTGGEQFF.

The V call is TRBV19, the J call TRBJ2-5; D is unclear. The V gene's germline CDR1 is LNHDA and CDR2 SQIVND (reference sequence). V was pared by 3 bases and J by 2 bases, with 7 bases between. The CDR3 consists of 13 residues. The CDR3 DNA sequence: TGTGCCAGTAGTATCTGGCAGCAAGAGACCCAGTACTTC. Residues: CASSIWQQETQYF.

A few counts support this clonotype. The chain recombines TRBV4-3 with TRBJ1-5; no clear D gene. V was pared by 4 bases and J by 3 bases, with 13 bases between. Per the germline V gene, CDR1 is LGHNA and CDR2 is YSLEER. The CDR3 covers 15 residues. The CDR3 DNA follows: TGCGCCAGCAGCCCCGACCCCGGGATCAATCAGCCCCAGCATTTT. Its protein is CASSPDPGINQPQHF.

This clonotype was seen many times. The rearrangement uses TRBV5-6 and TRBJ2-3; the match to TRBD2 covers 10 bases. Losses at the gene ends were 0 bases for V and 3 bases for J; bases not matched to a gene: 13. This CDR3 region has 19 residues. Germline V CDR1 and CDR2: SGHDT, YYEEEE. CDR3 amino acids: CASSLAVKRGGNRTDTQYF. As DNA, the CDR3 is TGTGCCAGCAGCTTGGCCGTTAAGCGGGGGGGCAATCGTACAGATACGCAGTATTTT.

This clonotype occurred a few times. This chain uses TRBV20-1 with TRBJ2-5; 10 bases agree with TRBD2. V dropped 1 base and J dropped 5; count of bases not matched to a gene: 10. The CDR3 spans 16 residues. From germline, CDR1 is DFQATT and CDR2 SNEGSKA (reference sequence). The CDR3 loop reads CSARAPASGGGETQYF. The CDR3 DNA reads as TGCAGTGCTAGAGCCCCTGCTAGCGGGGGTGGTGAGACCCAGTACTTC.

This clonotype came up many times. The chain links TRBV27 to TRBJ2-1, with 9 positions matching TRBD2. Germline CDR1 reads MNHEY; CDR2 reads SMNVEV (reference sequence). This CDR3 is built from 18 residues. The junction had 11 bases not matched to a gene; V was cut back by 3 bases and J by 2 bases. The chain's CDR3 is CASSFRRGGAEPYNEQFF. As DNA, the CDR3 is TGTGCCAGCAGTTTCCGGCGCGGGGGGGCAGAACCCTACAATGAGCAGTTCTTC.

This clonotype was seen a few times. This chain links TRBV20-1 with TRBJ1-1; 7 bases match TRBD1. CDR3 length: 12 residues. The germline CDR1 and CDR2 sequences are DFQATT and SNEGSKA (reference sequence). V lost 4 bases to trimming and J lost 4 bases; unmatched junction nucleotides: 3. The CDR3 spells CSATQGGTEAFF. The CDR3 nucleotides are TGCAGTGCTACTCAGGGGGGCACTGAAGCTTTCTTT.

This clonotype showed up many times. This sequence joins TRBV6-5 and TRBJ1-5, with D perhaps matching TRBD1 (6 bases). Per the germline V gene, CDR1 is MNHEY and CDR2 is SVGAGI. V was clipped by 2 bases and J by 4 bases, with 9 bases between them. This CDR3 contains 14 residues. The CDR3 coding sequence is TGTGCCAGCAGTTACGGCCAGGGGAATCAGCCCCAGCATTTT. As protein: CASSYGQGNQPQHF.

As concerns this clonotype: A read error may produce the germline difference seen at one junction end. The CDR3 reads CASTPAGGGANAQFF. The CDR3 region has the DNA TGTGCCAGTACCCCAGCAGGGGGTGGGGCCAATGCGCAGTTCTTC. The V call is TRBV19, the J call TRBJ2-1; 7 nucleotides agree with TRBD1. The germline V gene has CDR1 LNHDA and CDR2 SQIVND (reference sequence). The CDR3 covers 15 residues.

In this sample, this clonotype turned up many times. The chain joins TRBV11-2 to TRBJ2-3; D gene ambiguous. CDR1 and CDR2 from the germline V gene are SGHAT and FQNNGV. Trimming removed 7 bases from V and 3 bases from J, with 14 bases in between. This CDR3 has 14 residues. For the CDR3, the DNA is TGTGCCAGCACCTCAATAGGGCTTACAGATACGCAGTATTTT. The encoded protein is CASTSIGLTDTQYF.

This clonotype was seen only a few times. The germline gene is not matched at one end of the junction; a read error may be the cause. The CDR3 spells CSATALGQSSFNEQFF. The CDR3 nucleotides read TGCAGTGCTACTGCTCTGGGACAGAGCTCCTTCAATGAGCAGTTCTTC. This chain joins TRBV20-1 and TRBJ2-1; TRBD1 agrees at 7 bases. Germline CDR1 is DFQATT and CDR2 is SNEGSKA (reference sequence). The CDR3 contains 16 residues.

This clonotype was seen only once. A clone one base away is much larger, so this may be a read error. The CDR3 DNA sequence: TGCGCCAGCAGGTTACAGGGAAACTACAATGAGCAGTTCTTC. As protein: CASRLQGNYNEQFF. This chain links TRBV5-1 with TRBJ2-1, with D tentatively TRBD1 (6 bases). The CDR3 contains 14 residues. Germline CDR1 SGHRS, CDR2 YFSETQ. Trimming took 5 bases from V and 3 from J, leaving 12 bases between them.

This clonotype was detected a few times. The gene calls are TRBV20-1 and TRBJ2-3; 8 nucleotides line up with TRBD2. Unmatched junction bases numbered 5, after V lost 6 bases and J lost 0 bases. Germline values: CDR1 DFQATT, CDR2 SNEGSKA (reference sequence). The CDR3 sequence is 14 residues long. Here the CDR3 DNA reads TGCAGTGCGACGAAGCGGGGGAGCACAGATACGCAGTATTTT. This gives the protein CSATKRGSTDTQYF.

This clonotype has a count of ten or more. The V gene is TRBV28, the J gene TRBJ2-7; D is undetermined. The CDR3 length is 13 residues. Germline V CDR1 and CDR2: MDHEN, SYDVKM. Trimming took 6 bases from V and 7 from J, leaving 16 bases between them. The CDR3 region is CASSSPRVGEQYV. The CDR3 DNA follows: TGTGCCAGCAGCAGTCCAAGGGTTGGGGAGCAGTACGTC.

The chain joins TRBV7-2 to TRBJ2-2, with D maybe TRBD2 (5 bases). The CDR3 is 14 amino acids. The germline V gene has CDR1 SGHTA and CDR2 FQGNSA. The V end was cut by 5 bases, the J end by 8 bases, with 15 bases between. CDR3: CASSLGLPRGELFF. DNA of the CDR3: TGTGCCAGCAGCCTCGGACTTCCCCGGGGGGAGCTGTTTTTT.

The rearrangement links TRBV20-1 to TRBJ2-3, with D possibly being TRBD2 (6 bases). This CDR3 contains 14 residues. The V and J ends lost 4 bases and 0 bases respectively, with 11 bases between them. Per the germline V gene, CDR1 is DFQATT and CDR2 is SNEGSKA (reference sequence). The DNA for the CDR3 is TGCAGTGCTAAGGGACTGGCTAGCACAGATACGCAGTATTTT. Translation: CSAKGLASTDTQYF.

The V gene is TRBV28, the J gene TRBJ1-1; tentative D call: TRBD1 (6 bases). The CDR3 length is 15 residues. With 0 bases removed from V and 2 bases from J, the gap between germline ends came to 10 bases. Germline CDR1 and CDR2: MDHEN and SYDVKM. As DNA, the CDR3 is TGTGCCAGCAGTTTATGGGGGACACCTAACACTGAAGCTTTCTTT. Its translation: CASSLWGTPNTEAFF.

The genes are TRBV19 and TRBJ2-4; no definite D call. The CDR3 runs to 15 residues. The V end lost 5 bases, the J end lost 0 bases, and 11 bases lay between the germline ends. Germline loops: CDR1 LNHDA, CDR2 SQIVND (reference sequence). This chain's CDR3 is CASSSPDLAKNIQYF. The CDR3, as DNA: TGTGCCAGTAGTTCCCCAGACTTAGCCAAAAACATTCAGTACTTC.

The DNA for the CDR3 is TGTGCCAGCTCACGTGCGGAAACGAGGGGGCGGTTCTTGTCGAACACCGGGGAGCTGTTTTTT. It is translated as CASSRAETRGRFLSNTGELFF. This chain links TRBV18 with TRBJ2-2; 7 bases map to TRBD1. This CDR3 spans 21 amino acids. Germline CDR1 reads KGHSH; CDR2 reads LQKENI. The V segment lost 4 bases and the J segment 0 bases; nucleotides outside the gene matches: 20.

This clonotype was recorded many times. The chain combines TRBV5-1 with TRBJ2-2, with D perhaps matching TRBD1 (6 bases). CDR3 size: 15 residues. The V gene lost 2 bases and the J gene lost 4 bases, with 12 bases spanning the gap. Per the germline V gene, CDR1 is SGHRS and CDR2 is YFSETQ. The CDR3 sequence is CASSLQGWGTGELFF. The DNA for the CDR3 is TGCGCCAGCAGCTTACAGGGTTGGGGCACCGGGGAGCTGTTTTTT.

Comment on this clonotype: A much larger clone lies a single base off, so this may be a read error. The gene calls are TRBV4-2 and TRBJ2-2; no reliable D call. Germline V gives CDR1 LGHNA, CDR2 YNFKEQ. The V end lost 1 base, the J end lost 6 bases, and 15 bases lay between the germline ends. CDR3 length: 16 residues. The CDR3, as DNA: TGTGCCAGCAGCCAAGCCTCCCTGGGAACGTCCGGGGAGCTGTTTTTT. Protein sequence: CASSQASLGTSGELFF.

This chain joins TRBV5-1 and TRBJ2-1; 9 positions agree with TRBD2. This CDR3 region has 15 residues. Germline lookup yields CDR1 SGHRS and CDR2 YFSETQ. Trimming took 0 bases from V and 8 from J; bases not matched to a gene: 6. DNA for the CDR3: TGCGCCAGCAGCTTGGAGGCGGGGGGGAGGTATGAGCAGTTCTTC. Protein sequence: CASSLEAGGRYEQFF.